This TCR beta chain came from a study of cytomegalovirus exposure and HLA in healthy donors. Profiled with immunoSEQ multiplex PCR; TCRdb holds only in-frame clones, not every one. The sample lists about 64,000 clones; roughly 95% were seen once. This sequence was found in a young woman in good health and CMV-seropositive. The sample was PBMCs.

CDR3 sequence (DNA): TGTGCCAGCAGAACTAGCACAGATACGCAGTATTTT. Protein product: CASRTSTDTQYF. This chain uses TRBV6-5 with TRBJ2-3; D is ambiguous. Trimming shortened V by 6 bases and J by 0 bases, and 4 bases separated the two germline ends. Germline V gives CDR1 MNHEY, CDR2 SVGAGI. This CDR3 region has 12 residues.